The present T cell receptor beta chain was sequenced within a study of beta chain features in type 1 diabetes. General study points: At VDJ recombination sites, type 1 diabetes patients had fewer insertions and more deleted nucleotides. A moderate, significant TCRB CDR3 shortening appeared in type 1 diabetes across four CD4+ subsets.

This CDR3 has 17 residues. CDR1 is LGHNA, CDR2 YNFKEQ, per germline. Averaging around 110 mL, one heparinised blood draw came from each individual donor. The authors sorted CD4+ naive, central memory, regulatory and stem cell-like memory cells via CD45RO/CCR7/CD25/CD127/CD95/CD27. Sorted populations all exceeded 95% purity. Expressed TCRB transcripts were sequenced after all isolated RNA was converted to cDNA. Produced via immunoSEQ multiplex PCR; TCRdb's table is partial and in-frame only. There are around 70,000 clones in the sample; around 49% occur only once, and 0.7% lies in the top ten. Note on this clone: The antigen is unknown.

This receptor was taken from a young man with type 1 diabetes. The chain carries TRBV4-2 and TRBJ2-5; 9 bases match TRBD1. With the DNA end fitting TRBJ2-7 better, the J assignment may be wrong. Sample: central memory CD4+ T cells from blood. The DNA of the CDR3 is TGTGCCAGCAGCGCTCAGCGACAACAGGGGGCAACTGTCGAGCAGTACTTC. This encodes CASSAQRQQGATVEQYF.